The 29 T cell receptor beta chains below come from one sample, sequenced in a study of blood T cell repertoires in COVID-19. TCRdb's table, derived via immunoSEQ multiplex PCR, lists solely in-frame clones and lacks some. This table holds about 400,000 clones, around 87% found once. Sequenced sample: peripheral blood. These receptors were collected from a human donor in a cohort sampled during active COVID-19.

The chain joins TRBV19 to TRBJ1-3, with D possibly TRBD1 on 5 matching bases. The V gene lost 4 bases and the J gene lost 4 bases, with 11 bases spanning the gap. The germline CDR1 and CDR2 sequences are LNHDA and SQIVND (reference sequence). The CDR3 is 14 amino acids. CDR3 nucleotides: TGTGCCAGTAGTAACCCAGGGTACGGAAACACCATATATTTT. Its protein product is CASSNPGYGNTIYF.

V gene TRBV29-1 combines with J gene TRBJ1-2; D unclear. Germline V gene lookup returns CDR1 SQVTM and CDR2 ANQGSEA. The CDR3 contains 11 residues. The V end lost 3 bases, the J end lost 8 bases, and 10 bases lay between the germline ends. The CDR3 spells CSVEESEGYTF. Here the CDR3 DNA reads TGCAGCGTTGAGGAATCGGAGGGCTACACCTTC.

About this clone itself: Germline and junction disagree at one end, which may indicate a read error. The rearrangement joins TRBV3-1 (or the pseudogene TRBV3-2) to TRBJ2-7; no firm D call. The CDR3 is 14 amino acids. Germline lookup yields CDR1 LGHDT and CDR2 YNNKEL (reference sequence). The CDR3 here is CASSQDLTVYGQYF. DNA for the CDR3: TGTGCCAGCAGCCAAGATCTAACCGTCTACGGGCAGTACTTC.

The V gene is TRBV6-5, the J gene TRBJ2-7; maybe TRBD2 (5 bases). The CDR3 has 14 residues. V was trimmed by 4 bases and J by 3 bases, leaving 13 bases between them. From germline, CDR1 is MNHEY and CDR2 SVGAGI. The DNA for the CDR3 is TGTGCCAGCAGTTCCGTGGGAGTGGGCTACGAGCAGTACTTC. As protein: CASSSVGVGYEQYF.

The rearrangement joins TRBV18 to TRBJ2-7; D is possibly TRBD1 (5 bases). CDR1 is KGHSH, CDR2 LQKENI, per germline. The CDR3 runs to 15 residues. V was cut by 2 bases and J by 2 bases, with 13 bases left in between. The CDR3 loop reads CASSPSWQGTYEQYF. The CDR3 bases are TGTGCCAGCTCACCAAGTTGGCAGGGTACCTACGAGCAGTACTTC. Supplemented by reference TRBV18 and TRBJ2-7, the full variable domain reads NAGVMQNPRHLVRRRGQEARLRCSPMKGHSHVYWYRQLPEEGLKFMVYLQKENIIDESGMPKERFSAEFPKEGPSILRIQQVVRGDSAAYFCASSPSWQGTYEQYFGPGTRLTVT.

This clone was seen a single time. V is TRBV15 and J is TRBJ2-5; D is undetermined. Trimming removed 0 bases from V and 2 bases from J, with 13 bases in between. Per the germline V gene, CDR1 is LNHNV and CDR2 is YYDKDF (reference sequence). The CDR3 contains 16 residues. CDR3 loop: CATSRDLAVMQETQYF. As DNA, the CDR3 is TGTGCCACCAGCAGAGATCTGGCGGTAATGCAAGAGACCCAGTACTTC.

The V and J genes are TRBV7-9 and TRBJ1-4, with no clear D. Trimming removed 5 bases from V and 5 bases from J, with 9 bases in between. The germline V gene encodes CDR1 SEHNR and CDR2 FQNEAQ (reference sequence). This CDR3 has 13 residues. CDR3 protein: CASSPGGNEKLFF. For the CDR3, the DNA is TGTGCCAGCAGCCCAGGTGGAAATGAAAAACTGTTTTTT.

J is TRBJ2-5 and V is TRBV11-2; possibly TRBD2 for D (5 bases). This CDR3 has 13 residues. Trimming cost V 3 bases and J 7 bases, with 12 bases left between them. Germline V gene data show CDR1 as SGHAT and CDR2 as FQNNGV. Written as DNA, the CDR3 is TGTGCCAGCAGCTTCGGGGAAATTGGGACCCAGTACTTC. Its translation: CASSFGEIGTQYF.

This clone was counted a few times. V gene TRBV9 combines with J gene TRBJ2-1; 9 nucleotides match TRBD1. CDR1 SGDLS and CDR2 YYNGEE come from the germline V gene. CDR3 size: 17 residues. V shed 0 bases and J 2 bases; nucleotides not matched to a gene: 6. The CDR3 nucleotides are TGTGCCAGCAGCGTAGTCGGGGACAGGGTTGCCTACAATGAGCAGTTCTTC. Protein product: CASSVVGDRVAYNEQFF.

The chain is built from TRBV6-1 and TRBJ1-5, with TRBD1 identical over 7 bases. The trim removed 1 base at V and 0 bases at J, leaving 3 bases unmatched. The germline gives CDR1 MNHNS, CDR2 SASEGT. This CDR3 has 16 residues. CDR3 sequence: CASSEGDRYSNQPQHF. The CDR3 DNA sequence: TGTGCCAGCAGTGAAGGGGACAGATATAGCAATCAGCCCCAGCATTTT.

The chain carries TRBV9 and TRBJ2-3, with 7 positions matching TRBD1. The V segment lost 0 bases and the J segment 2 bases; nucleotides outside the gene matches: 6. This CDR3 has 16 amino acids. Germline V gene sequence: CDR1 SGDLS, CDR2 YYNGEE. The CDR3 here is CASSVEGGQHTDTQYF. CDR3 DNA: TGTGCCAGCAGCGTAGAAGGGGGACAGCACACAGATACGCAGTATTTT.

The rearrangement joins TRBV30 to TRBJ1-1; D perhaps matches TRBD1 (6 bases). The CDR3 is 11 amino acids. Looked up from germline, CDR1 is GTSNPN and CDR2 is SVGIG (reference sequence). The V end was cut by 5 bases, the J end by 11 bases, with 15 bases between. CDR3 amino acids: CAWETGPRAFF. The DNA for the CDR3 is TGTGCCTGGGAAACAGGGCCTCGGGCTTTCTTT.

This clone was seen a handful of times. The gene calls are TRBV28 and TRBJ1-6; 7 nucleotides agree with TRBD1. Looked up from germline, CDR1 is MDHEN and CDR2 is SYDVKM. The length of the CDR3 is 13 residues. J lost 9 bases, V lost 8 bases, and 7 bases had no gene match. CDR3 in DNA: TGTGCCAGCTCTGAGGGACAGTCTTCACCCCTCCACTTT. Translation gives CASSEGQSSPLHF.

The V call is TRBV29-1, the J call TRBJ1-5; 9 bases line up with TRBD1. Germline loops: CDR1 SQVTM, CDR2 ANQGSEA. V dropped 6 bases and J dropped 5; count of bases not matched to a gene: 5. The CDR3 is made up of 13 amino acids. CDR3 DNA: TGCAGCGTCGGGACAGGGAAGGATCAGCCCCAGCATTTT. This translates into CSVGTGKDQPQHF.

The rearrangement uses TRBV7-8 and TRBJ2-3, with TRBD2 matching over 9 bases. Per the germline V gene, CDR1 is SGHVS and CDR2 is FQNEAQ. The CDR3 spans 15 residues. V dropped 8 bases and J dropped 2; count of bases not matched to a gene: 8. CDR3 protein: CASGIGGLATDTQYF. The CDR3 nucleotides are TGTGCCAGCGGGATTGGGGGACTAGCCACAGATACGCAGTATTTT.

The V gene is TRBV6-5, the J gene TRBJ2-3; possibly TRBD2 for D (5 bases). This CDR3 is 14 amino acids long. Trimming left V 5 bases short and J 3 bases short, with 12 bases between. The V gene's germline CDR1 is MNHEY and CDR2 SVGAGI. The CDR3 sequence is CASSQLVSTDTQYF. The CDR3, as DNA: TGTGCCAGCAGTCAACTAGTTTCAACAGATACGCAGTATTTT.

The genes are TRBV5-6 and TRBJ1-2; 10 bases map to TRBD1. CDR3 size: 15 residues. Germline V gene data show CDR1 as SGHDT and CDR2 as YYEEEE. Unmatched junction bases numbered 7, after V lost 1 base and J lost 7 bases. The CDR3 loop reads CASSLWDRGFGGYTF. The CDR3 bases are TGTGCCAGCAGCTTGTGGGACAGGGGTTTCGGTGGCTACACCTTC.

The chain couples TRBV11-3 to TRBJ2-3; possibly TRBD1 for D (7 bases). Germline values: CDR1 SGHNT, CDR2 YENEEA. CDR3 size: 12 residues. V lost 5 bases, J lost 6 bases, and 9 bases lay in between. The CDR3, as DNA: TGTGCCAGCAGCCCAGGGGGGGATACGCAGTATTTT. Translating it yields CASSPGGDTQYF.

V is TRBV28 and J is TRBJ2-5, with D possibly being TRBD1 (5 bases). Trimming pared 5 bases from V and 1 base from J, leaving 11 bases between. The CDR3 loop spans 14 amino acids. CDR1 MDHEN and CDR2 SYDVKM come from the germline V gene. The CDR3 reads CASSAAGSQETQYF. As DNA, the CDR3 is TGTGCCAGCAGTGCGGCAGGGTCCCAAGAGACCCAGTACTTC.

This clone was picked up one time. V is TRBV5-6 and J is TRBJ2-3, with TRBD2 matching over 10 bases. V dropped 4 bases and J dropped 0; count of bases not matched to a gene: 5. The germline gives CDR1 SGHDT, CDR2 YYEEEE. The CDR3 contains 16 residues. The CDR3, as DNA: TGTGCCAGCAGCACACTAGCGGGACGAAGCACAGATACGCAGTATTTT. Translation gives CASSTLAGRSTDTQYF.

V gene TRBV6-4 combines with J gene TRBJ1-2; a weak D match, TRBD1 (5 bases). Trimming shortened V by 6 bases and J by 0 bases, and 14 bases separated the two germline ends. Looked up from germline, CDR1 is MRHNA and CDR2 is SNTAGT. The CDR3 loop spans 15 amino acids. The CDR3 DNA reads TGTGCCAGCAGCCTAGGGGCCGGAGCTAACTATGGCTACACCTTC. Its protein is CASSLGAGANYGYTF.

This rearrangement joins TRBV3-1 (or the pseudogene TRBV3-2) to TRBJ1-1; 8 bases are shared with TRBD1. CDR1 LGHDT and CDR2 YNNKEL come from the germline V gene (reference sequence). The CDR3 loop spans 14 amino acids. J lost 5 bases, V lost 5 bases, and 7 bases had no gene match. The CDR3 DNA reads as TGTGCCAGCAGCTCCCCAGGGGGCGAGACTGAAGCTTTCTTT. It yields the protein CASSSPGGETEAFF.

The chain couples TRBV6-5 to TRBJ1-5; D gene uncertain. Trimming pared 6 bases from V and 2 bases from J, leaving 14 bases between. CDR1 MNHEY and CDR2 SVGAGI come from the germline V gene. The CDR3 spans 15 residues. CDR3: CASSAQRAGNQPQHF. The CDR3 coding sequence is TGTGCCAGCAGCGCACAGAGGGCGGGCAATCAGCCCCAGCATTTT.

This clone was seen at least ten times. The chain recombines TRBV7-2 with TRBJ2-7; 11 bases are a match to TRBD2. The CDR3 sequence is 15 residues long. Germline values: CDR1 SGHTA, CDR2 FQGNSA. After removal of 3 bases from V and 1 base from J, the junction contained 2 bases not matched to a gene. CDR3 DNA sequence: TGTGCCAGCAGCTTCCCTAGCGGGAGGTCCTACGAGCAGTACTTC. Translation: CASSFPSGRSYEQYF.

V gene TRBV7-8 combines with J gene TRBJ1-1; D gene ambiguous. Germline CDR1 reads SGHVS; CDR2 reads FQNEAQ. V dropped 5 bases and J dropped 1 base, with 8 bases sitting between them. The CDR3 is 13 amino acids. The CDR3 nucleotides are TGTGCCAGCAGCCCACGGGGGAACACTGAAGCTTTCTTT. Its translation: CASSPRGNTEAFF.

The genes are TRBV3-1 (or the pseudogene TRBV3-2) and TRBJ2-1, with 7 bases identical to TRBD2. V shed 5 bases, J shed 6 bases, and the junction held 4 bases outside the gene matches. The CDR3 is 13 residues long. Germline values: CDR1 LGHDT, CDR2 YNNKEL (reference sequence). CDR3 sequence reads: CASSAGAGNEQFF. The CDR3 region has the DNA TGTGCCAGCAGCGCGGGAGCCGGCAATGAGCAGTTCTTC.

About this clone itself: Other DNA sequences in this specimen translate into the identical CDR3. The chain combines TRBV5-1 with TRBJ2-5, with a weak D call TRBD1 (6 bases). The CDR3 runs 14 residues. The germline V gene has CDR1 SGHRS and CDR2 YFSETQ. With 0 bases removed from V and 2 bases from J, the gap between germline ends came to 8 bases. CDR3 sequence (DNA): TGCGCCAGCAGCTTGGGGACAGTACAAGAGACCCAGTACTTC. Translation gives CASSLGTVQETQYF. The full variable domain, with the rest looked up from reference TRBV5-1 and TRBJ2-5, is KAGVTQTPRYLIKTRGQQVTLSCSPISGHRSVSWYQQTPGQGLQFLFEYFSETQRNKGNFPGRFSGRQFSNSRSEMNVSTLELGDSALYLCASSLGTVQETQYFGPGTRLLVL.

Details on this clone: This same CDR3 is encoded by further DNA sequences in the sample. The V and J genes are TRBV5-6 and TRBJ2-7; TRBD2 matches at 7 bases. Per germline, CDR1 SGHDT and CDR2 YYEEEE. Trimming at V came to 1 base and at J to 3 bases, leaving 4 bases not matched to a gene. The CDR3 consists of 14 residues. CDR3 residues: CASSLRGGIYEQYF. CDR3 DNA sequence: TGTGCCAGCAGCTTGAGGGGAGGGATCTACGAGCAGTACTTC.

Here the CDR3 reads CAITPLAADGYTF. Here the CDR3 DNA reads TGTGCCATCACCCCCCTTGCGGCGGATGGCTACACCTTC. This chain links TRBV10-3 with TRBJ1-2; no clear D. The CDR3 runs to 13 residues. Trimming removed 7 bases at V and 6 bases at J, with 15 bases between. Germline V gene lookup returns CDR1 ENHRY and CDR2 SYGVKD.